This section outlines one TCR beta chain sequence together with its context. The data are from a study of blood T cell repertoires in COVID-19. Study-level background: The samples span acute and convalescent COVID-19 from the United States, Italy and Spain. Nucleic acid was either cDNA or gDNA, and it came from T cells, B-cell-depleted T cells, or PBMCs.

Per the original methods: Reference gene primer amplification gave nucleated cell count estimates. Generated by immunoSEQ multiplex PCR, the TCRdb table keeps only in-frame clones and is missing some. Clonal size and the V and J genes are those of that table, whereas D and trimming came from the DNA. Altogether about 23,000 clones are present, 94% being singletons, with the ten largest covering roughly 4%. Per germline, CDR1 SGHTA and CDR2 FQGTGA. The CDR3 has 16 residues. The ends lost 1 base at V and 1 base at J; junction bases unmatched: 2. The TCR comes from a woman aged 45-60 years with active COVID-19. The rearrangement joins TRBV7-3 to TRBJ2-3; 10 bases are a match to TRBD1. Sequenced sample: peripheral blood. CDR3 region: CASSLMTGGRTDTQYF. In DNA, the CDR3 is TGTGCCAGCAGCTTAATGACAGGGGGCCGCACAGATACGCAGTATTTT.